The entry below describes one TCR beta chain. The sample originates from a study of T cell changes during pregnancy in multiple sclerosis. Generated by immunoSEQ multiplex PCR, the TCRdb table keeps only in-frame clones and is missing some. The table lists 35,000 to 40,000 clones, 91% of them singletons. V lost 6 bases to trimming and J lost 3 bases; unmatched junction nucleotides: 10. The CDR3 spans 15 residues. CDR1 is MDHEN and CDR2 is SYDVKM in the germline V gene. Sequencing was performed on CD8+ T cells from peripheral blood mononuclear cells, taken in the second trimester of pregnancy. The genes are TRBV28 and TRBJ1-2, with 7 bases matching TRBD1. This sequence originates from a female donor with multiple sclerosis, enrolled in a pregnancy study. The CDR3 nucleotides are TGTGCCAGCAGCCCTCAACCGACAGGGCACTATGGCTACACCTTC. Translating it yields CASSPQPTGHYGYTF.